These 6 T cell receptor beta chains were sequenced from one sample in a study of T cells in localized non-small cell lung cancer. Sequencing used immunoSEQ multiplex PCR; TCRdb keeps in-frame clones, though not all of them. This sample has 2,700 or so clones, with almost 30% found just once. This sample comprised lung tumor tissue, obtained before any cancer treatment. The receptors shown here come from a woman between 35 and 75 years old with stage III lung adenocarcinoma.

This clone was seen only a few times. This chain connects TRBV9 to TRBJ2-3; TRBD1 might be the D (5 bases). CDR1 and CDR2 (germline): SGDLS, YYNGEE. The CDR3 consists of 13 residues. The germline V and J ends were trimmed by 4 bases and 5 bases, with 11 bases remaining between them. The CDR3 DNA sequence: TGTGCCAGCAGCATAGGGGTTCTAGATACGCAGTATTTT. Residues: CASSIGVLDTQYF.

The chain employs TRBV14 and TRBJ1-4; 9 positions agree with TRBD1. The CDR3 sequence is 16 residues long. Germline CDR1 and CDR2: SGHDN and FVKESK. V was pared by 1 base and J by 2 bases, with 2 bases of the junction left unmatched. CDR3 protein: CASSQGDRGTNEKLFF. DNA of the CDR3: TGTGCCAGCAGCCAAGGTGACAGGGGGACTAATGAAAAACTGTTTTTT.

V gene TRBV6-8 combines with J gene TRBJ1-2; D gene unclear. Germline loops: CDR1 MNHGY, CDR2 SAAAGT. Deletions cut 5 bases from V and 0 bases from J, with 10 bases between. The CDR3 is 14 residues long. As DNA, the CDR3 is TGTGCCAGCAGTGTGGACCGCGCTAACTATGGCTACACCTTC. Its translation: CASSVDRANYGYTF.

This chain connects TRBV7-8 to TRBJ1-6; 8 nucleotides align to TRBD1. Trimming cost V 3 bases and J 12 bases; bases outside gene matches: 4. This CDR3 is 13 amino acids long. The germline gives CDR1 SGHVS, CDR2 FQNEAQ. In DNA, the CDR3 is TGTGCCAGCAGCTTCGGACAGGGAGTACCCCTCCACTTT. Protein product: CASSFGQGVPLHF. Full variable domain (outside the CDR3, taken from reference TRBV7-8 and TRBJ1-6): GAGVSQSPRYKVAKRGQDVALRCDPISGHVSLFWYQQALGQGPEFLTYFQNEAQLDKSGLPSDRFFAERPEGSVSTLKIQRTQQEDSAVYLCASSFGQGVPLHFGNGTRLTVT.

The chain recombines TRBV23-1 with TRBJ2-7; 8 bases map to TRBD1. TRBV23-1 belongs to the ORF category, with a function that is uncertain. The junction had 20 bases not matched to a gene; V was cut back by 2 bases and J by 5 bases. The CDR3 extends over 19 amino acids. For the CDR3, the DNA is TGCGCCAGCAGTCAAAACCCTTGCCGCCGCAGGGGGCGGATCCACGAGCAGTACTTC. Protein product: CASSQNPCRRRGRIHEQYF.

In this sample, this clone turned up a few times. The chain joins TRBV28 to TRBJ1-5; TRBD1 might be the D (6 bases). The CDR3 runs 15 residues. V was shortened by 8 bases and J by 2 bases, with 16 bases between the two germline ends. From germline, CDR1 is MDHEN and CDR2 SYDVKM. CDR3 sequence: CASRSWAGGNQPQHF. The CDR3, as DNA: TGTGCCAGCCGTAGTTGGGCAGGGGGCAATCAGCCCCAGCATTTT.